Included here is one TCR beta chain sequence, with context. The germline V gene has CDR1 MRHNA and CDR2 SNTAGT. V lost 5 bases and J lost 4, with 8 bases in between. This CDR3 comprises 13 residues. The sample comes from a study of blood T cell repertoires in COVID-19. In the study overall: Researchers got acute and convalescent COVID-19 samples from the United States, Italy and Spain. Nucleic acid was either cDNA or gDNA, and it came from T cells, B-cell-depleted T cells, or PBMCs.

In the original workflow: Counts of nucleated cells, estimated from reference gene primer amplification, were obtained. Produced via immunoSEQ multiplex PCR; TCRdb's table is partial and in-frame only. The V and J calls and clone size are taken from that table; D and trimming were inferred from the DNA. Here the sample spans approximately 26,000 clones, 90% to 95% being singletons. The rearrangement joins TRBV6-4 to TRBJ1-4, with a tentative D call TRBD1 (5 bases). This TCR derives from a human donor in a cohort sampled during active COVID-19. The specimen sequenced was peripheral blood. In DNA, the CDR3 is TGTGCCAGCAGTCGACAGATTAATGAAAAACTGTTTTTT. Amino acids: CASSRQINEKLFF.